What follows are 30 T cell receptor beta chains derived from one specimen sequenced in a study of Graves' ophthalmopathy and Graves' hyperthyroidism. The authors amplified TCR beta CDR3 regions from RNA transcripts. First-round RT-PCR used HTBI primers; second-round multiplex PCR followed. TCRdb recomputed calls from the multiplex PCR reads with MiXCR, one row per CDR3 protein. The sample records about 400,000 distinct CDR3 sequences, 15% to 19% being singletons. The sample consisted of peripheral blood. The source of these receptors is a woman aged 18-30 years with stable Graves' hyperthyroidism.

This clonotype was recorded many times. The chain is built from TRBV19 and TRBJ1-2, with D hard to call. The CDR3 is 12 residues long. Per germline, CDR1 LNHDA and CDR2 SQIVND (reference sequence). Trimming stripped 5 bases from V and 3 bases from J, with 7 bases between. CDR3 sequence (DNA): TGTGCCAGTAGTGCAGTTTACTATGGCTACACCTTC. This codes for CASSAVYYGYTF.

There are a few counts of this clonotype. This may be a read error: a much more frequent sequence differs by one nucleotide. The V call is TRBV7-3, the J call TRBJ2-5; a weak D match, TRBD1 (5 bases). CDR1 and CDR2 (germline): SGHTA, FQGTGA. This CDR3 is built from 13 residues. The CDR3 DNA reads TGTGCCAGCAGCCCAGGGAACCAAGAGACCAAGTACTTC. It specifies CASSPGNQETKYF.

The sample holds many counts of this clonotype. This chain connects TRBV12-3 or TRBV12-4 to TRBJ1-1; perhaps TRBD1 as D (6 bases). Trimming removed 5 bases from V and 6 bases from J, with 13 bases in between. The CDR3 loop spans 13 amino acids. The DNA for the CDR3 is TGTGCCAGCAGTCGGAAACAGGGATCTGAAGCTTTCTTT. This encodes CASSRKQGSEAFF.

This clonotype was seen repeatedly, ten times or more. In DNA form, the CDR3 reads TGTGCCAGCAGCTCCCGGACTAGCGGCCCGTACGAGCAGTACTTC. It translates to CASSSRTSGPYEQYF. This rearrangement joins TRBV7-2 to TRBJ2-7; 10 positions match TRBD2. The germline CDR1 and CDR2 sequences are SGHTA and FQGNSA. Trimming cost V 4 bases and J 4 bases; bases outside gene matches: 7. This CDR3 has 15 amino acids.

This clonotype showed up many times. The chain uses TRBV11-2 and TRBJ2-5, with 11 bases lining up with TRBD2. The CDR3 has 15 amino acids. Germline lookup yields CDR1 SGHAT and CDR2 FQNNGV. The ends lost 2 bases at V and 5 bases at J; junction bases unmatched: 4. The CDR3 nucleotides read TGTGCCAGCAGCTTACGTCCTAGCGGGGGGGAGACCCAGTACTTC. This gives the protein CASSLRPSGGETQYF.

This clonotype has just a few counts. CDR3 DNA: TGTGCCAGCAGCCGTTCCGGGCAGGGGGGAGTCTACGAGCAGTACTTC. Amino acid sequence: CASSRSGQGGVYEQYF. The gene calls are TRBV7-8 and TRBJ2-7, with a weak D call TRBD1 (7 bases). V shed 5 bases and J shed 3 bases, with 20 bases lying between them. The CDR3 consists of 16 residues. Germline lookup yields CDR1 SGHVS and CDR2 FQNEAQ.

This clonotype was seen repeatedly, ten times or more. CDR3 in DNA: TGTGCCAGCAGTGTCGAGGGTCAGGTAGTGAACACTGAAGCTTTCTTT. The encoded protein is CASSVEGQVVNTEAFF. The V and J genes are TRBV6-4 and TRBJ1-1; D is uncertain. CDR1 is MRHNA, CDR2 SNTAGT, per germline. This CDR3 is 16 amino acids long. Trimming shortened V by 4 bases and J by 0 bases, and 15 bases separated the two germline ends.

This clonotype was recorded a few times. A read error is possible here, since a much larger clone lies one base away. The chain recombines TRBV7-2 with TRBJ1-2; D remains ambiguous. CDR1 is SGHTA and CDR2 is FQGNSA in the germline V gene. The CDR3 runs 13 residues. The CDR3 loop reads CASSLGRERGYSF. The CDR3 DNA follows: TGTGCCAGCAGCTTAGGGAGGGAGCGTGGCTACAGCTTC.

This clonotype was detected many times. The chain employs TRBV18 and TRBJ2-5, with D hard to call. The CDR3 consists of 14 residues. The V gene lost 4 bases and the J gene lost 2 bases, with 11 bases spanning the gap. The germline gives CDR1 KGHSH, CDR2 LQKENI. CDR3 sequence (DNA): TGTGCCAGCTCACGGTCAAGTAGTCAAGAGACCCAGTACTTC. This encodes CASSRSSSQETQYF.

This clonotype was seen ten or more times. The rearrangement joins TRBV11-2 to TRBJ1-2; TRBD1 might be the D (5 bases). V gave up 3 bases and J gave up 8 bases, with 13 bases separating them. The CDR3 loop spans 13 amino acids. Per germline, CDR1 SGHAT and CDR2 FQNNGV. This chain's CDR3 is CASSFGGAGGYTF. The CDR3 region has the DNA TGTGCCAGCAGCTTTGGAGGGGCCGGAGGCTACACCTTC.

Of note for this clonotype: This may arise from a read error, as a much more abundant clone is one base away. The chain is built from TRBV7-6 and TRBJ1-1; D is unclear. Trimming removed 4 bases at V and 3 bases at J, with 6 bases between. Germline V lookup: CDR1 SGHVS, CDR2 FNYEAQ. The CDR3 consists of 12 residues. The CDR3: CASSSPDTEAFF. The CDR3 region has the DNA TGTGCCAGCAGCTCCCCAGACACTGAAGCTTTCTTT.

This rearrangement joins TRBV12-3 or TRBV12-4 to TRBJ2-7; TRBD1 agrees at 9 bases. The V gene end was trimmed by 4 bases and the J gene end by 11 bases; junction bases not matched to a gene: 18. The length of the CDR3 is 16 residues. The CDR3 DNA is TGTGCCAGCAGTTATAGACCGACAGGGGGTAGAGGGACAAAGTACTTC. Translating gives CASSYRPTGGRGTKYF.

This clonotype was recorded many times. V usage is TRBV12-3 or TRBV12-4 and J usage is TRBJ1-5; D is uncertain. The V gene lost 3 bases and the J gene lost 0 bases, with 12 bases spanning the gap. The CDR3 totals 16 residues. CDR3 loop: CASSLEISTSNQPQHF. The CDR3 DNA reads TGTGCCAGCAGTTTGGAAATCTCGACTAGCAATCAGCCCCAGCATTTT.

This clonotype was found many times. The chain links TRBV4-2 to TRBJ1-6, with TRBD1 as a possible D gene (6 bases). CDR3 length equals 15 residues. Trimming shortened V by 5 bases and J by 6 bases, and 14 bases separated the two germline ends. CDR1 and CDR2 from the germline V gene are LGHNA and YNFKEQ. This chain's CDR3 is CASSSVGRGNSPLHF. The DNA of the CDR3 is TGTGCCAGCAGCTCAGTGGGCAGGGGTAATTCACCCCTCCACTTT.

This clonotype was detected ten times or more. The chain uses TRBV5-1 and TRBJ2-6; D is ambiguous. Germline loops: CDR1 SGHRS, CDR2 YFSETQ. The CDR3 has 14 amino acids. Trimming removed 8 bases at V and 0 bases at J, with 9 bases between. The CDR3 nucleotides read TGCGCCAGTCTTGGATCCTCTGGGGCCAACGTCCTGACTTTC. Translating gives CASLGSSGANVLTF.

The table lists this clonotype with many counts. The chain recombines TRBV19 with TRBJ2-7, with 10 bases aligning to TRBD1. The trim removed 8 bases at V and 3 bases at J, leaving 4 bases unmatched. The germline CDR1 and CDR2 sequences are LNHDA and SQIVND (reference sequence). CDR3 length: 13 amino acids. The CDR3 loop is CASARDRGYEQYF. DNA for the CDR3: TGTGCCAGTGCGCGGGACAGGGGCTACGAGCAGTACTTC.

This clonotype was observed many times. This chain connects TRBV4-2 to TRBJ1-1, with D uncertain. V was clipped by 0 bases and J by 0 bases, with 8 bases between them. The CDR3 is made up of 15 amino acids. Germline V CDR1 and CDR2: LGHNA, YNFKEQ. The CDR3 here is CASSQDETMNTEAFF. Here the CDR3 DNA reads TGTGCCAGCAGCCAAGATGAGACAATGAACACTGAAGCTTTCTTT.

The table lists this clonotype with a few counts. CDR3 in DNA: TGTGCCAGCAGCCCCGGGGAAGTCCAGTACTTC. Translating it yields CASSPGEVQYF. The chain employs TRBV14 and TRBJ2-5; TRBD2 might be the D (5 bases). The CDR3 length is 11 residues. The germline V gene encodes CDR1 SGHDN and CDR2 FVKESK. V was shortened by 4 bases and J by 10 bases, with 10 bases between the two germline ends.

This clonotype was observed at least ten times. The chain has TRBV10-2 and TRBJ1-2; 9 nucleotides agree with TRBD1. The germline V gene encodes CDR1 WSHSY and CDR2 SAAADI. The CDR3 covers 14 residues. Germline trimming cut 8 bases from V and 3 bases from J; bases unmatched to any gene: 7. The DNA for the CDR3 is TGCGCCAGCGGTCTAACAGGGGGCGACTATGGCTACACCTTC. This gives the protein CASGLTGGDYGYTF.

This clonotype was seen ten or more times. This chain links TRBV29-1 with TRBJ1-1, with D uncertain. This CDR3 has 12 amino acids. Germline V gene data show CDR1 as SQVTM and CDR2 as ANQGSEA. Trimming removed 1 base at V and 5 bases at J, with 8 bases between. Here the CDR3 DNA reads TGCAGCGTTGAAGGGTATGGAACTGAAGCTTTCTTT. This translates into CSVEGYGTEAFF.

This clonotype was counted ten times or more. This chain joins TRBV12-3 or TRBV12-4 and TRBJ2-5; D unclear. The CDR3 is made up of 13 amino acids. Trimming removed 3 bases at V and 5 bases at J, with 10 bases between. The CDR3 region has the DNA TGTGCCAGCAGTTTTGGGAAAGGGGAGACCCAGTACTTC. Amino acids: CASSFGKGETQYF.

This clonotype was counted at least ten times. The CDR3 DNA reads TGCAGTGCCCGGGACATTCAGCCGGTCTATGGCTACACCTTC. Translated, it gives CSARDIQPVYGYTF. The chain joins TRBV20-1 to TRBJ1-2; D is possibly TRBD1 (6 bases). The CDR3 is 14 amino acids. The germline V and J ends were trimmed by 6 bases and 4 bases, with 18 bases remaining between them. Germline V gives CDR1 DFQATT, CDR2 SNEGSKA (reference sequence).

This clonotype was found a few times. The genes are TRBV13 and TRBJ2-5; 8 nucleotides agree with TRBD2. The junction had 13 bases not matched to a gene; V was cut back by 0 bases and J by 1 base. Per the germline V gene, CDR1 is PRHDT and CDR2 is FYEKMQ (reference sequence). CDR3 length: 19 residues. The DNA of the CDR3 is TGTGCCAGCAGCTTAGGGGGACTAGTGTCGGTTCCCCCCCAAGAGACCCAGTACTTC. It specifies CASSLGGLVSVPPQETQYF.

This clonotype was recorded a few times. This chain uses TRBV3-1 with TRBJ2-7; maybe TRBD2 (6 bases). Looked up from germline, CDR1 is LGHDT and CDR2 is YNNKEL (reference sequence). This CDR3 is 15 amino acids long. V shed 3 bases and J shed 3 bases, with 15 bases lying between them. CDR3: CASSHSTRNLYEQYF. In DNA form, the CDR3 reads TGTGCCAGCAGCCACTCGACTAGAAACCTCTACGAGCAGTACTTC.

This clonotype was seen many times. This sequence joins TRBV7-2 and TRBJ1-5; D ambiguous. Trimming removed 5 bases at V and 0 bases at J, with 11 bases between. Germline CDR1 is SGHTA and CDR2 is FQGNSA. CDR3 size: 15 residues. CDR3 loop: CASSREGNSNQPQHF. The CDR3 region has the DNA TGTGCCAGCAGCCGTGAAGGTAATAGCAATCAGCCCCAGCATTTT.

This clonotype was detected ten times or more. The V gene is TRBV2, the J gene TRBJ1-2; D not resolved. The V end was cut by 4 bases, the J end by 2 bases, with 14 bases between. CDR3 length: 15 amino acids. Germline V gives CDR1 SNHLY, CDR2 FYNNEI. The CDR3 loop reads CASSARTVINYGYTF. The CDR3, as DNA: TGTGCCAGCAGTGCTAGAACCGTTATCAACTATGGCTACACCTTC.

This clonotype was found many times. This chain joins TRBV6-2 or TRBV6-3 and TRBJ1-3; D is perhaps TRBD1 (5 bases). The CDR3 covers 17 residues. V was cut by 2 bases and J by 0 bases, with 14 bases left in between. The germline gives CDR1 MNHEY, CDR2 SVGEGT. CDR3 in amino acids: CASSYERSGDSGNTIYF. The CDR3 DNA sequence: TGTGCCAGCAGTTACGAACGATCGGGGGACTCTGGAAACACCATATATTTT.

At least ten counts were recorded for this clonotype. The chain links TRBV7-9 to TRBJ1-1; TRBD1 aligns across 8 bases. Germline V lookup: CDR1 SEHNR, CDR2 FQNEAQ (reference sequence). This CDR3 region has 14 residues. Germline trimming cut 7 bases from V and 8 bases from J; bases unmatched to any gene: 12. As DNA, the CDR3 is TGTGCCAGCACCCTGACAGGGGTGGGTTCGGAAGCTTTCTTT. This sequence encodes CASTLTGVGSEAFF.

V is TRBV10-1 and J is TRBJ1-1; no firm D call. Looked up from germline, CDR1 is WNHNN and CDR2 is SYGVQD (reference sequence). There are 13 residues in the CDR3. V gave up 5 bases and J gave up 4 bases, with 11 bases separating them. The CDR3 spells CASSIGPFTEAFF. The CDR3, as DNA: TGCGCCAGCAGTATCGGGCCGTTCACTGAAGCTTTCTTT.

CDR3 DNA: TGTGCCAGTAGTATTCTCGGCACCATAAACTATGGCTACACCTTC. Its protein is CASSILGTINYGYTF. The J gene is TRBJ1-2, the V gene TRBV19, with unresolved D. The germline V and J ends were trimmed by 3 bases and 2 bases, with 13 bases remaining between them. Germline assignment: CDR1 LNHDA and CDR2 SQIVND (reference sequence). The CDR3 covers 15 residues.